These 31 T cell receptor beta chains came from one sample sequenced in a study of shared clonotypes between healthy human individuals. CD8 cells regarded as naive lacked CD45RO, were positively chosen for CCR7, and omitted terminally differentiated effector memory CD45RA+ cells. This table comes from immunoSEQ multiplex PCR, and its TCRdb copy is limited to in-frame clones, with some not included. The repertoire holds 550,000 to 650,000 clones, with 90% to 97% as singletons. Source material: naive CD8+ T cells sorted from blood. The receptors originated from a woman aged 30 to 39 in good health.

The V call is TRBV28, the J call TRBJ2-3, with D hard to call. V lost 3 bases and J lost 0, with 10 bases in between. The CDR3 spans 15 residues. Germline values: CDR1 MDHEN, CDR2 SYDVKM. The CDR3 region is CASSFGPSSTDTQYF. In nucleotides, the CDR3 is TGTGCCAGCAGTTTTGGACCTTCTAGCACAGATACGCAGTATTTT.

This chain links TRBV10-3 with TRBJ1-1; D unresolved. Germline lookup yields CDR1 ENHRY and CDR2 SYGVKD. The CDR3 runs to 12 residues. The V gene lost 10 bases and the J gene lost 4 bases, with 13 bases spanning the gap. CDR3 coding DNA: TGTGCCACCCAAGGCCCAGTCACTGAAGCTTTCTTT. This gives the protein CATQGPVTEAFF.

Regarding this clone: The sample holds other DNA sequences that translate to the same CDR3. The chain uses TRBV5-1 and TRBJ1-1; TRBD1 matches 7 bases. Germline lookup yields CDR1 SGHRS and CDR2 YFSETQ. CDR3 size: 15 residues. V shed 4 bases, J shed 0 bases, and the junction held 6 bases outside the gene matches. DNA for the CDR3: TGCGCCAGCAGCCTAAGACAGGGCATGAACACTGAAGCTTTCTTT. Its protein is CASSLRQGMNTEAFF.

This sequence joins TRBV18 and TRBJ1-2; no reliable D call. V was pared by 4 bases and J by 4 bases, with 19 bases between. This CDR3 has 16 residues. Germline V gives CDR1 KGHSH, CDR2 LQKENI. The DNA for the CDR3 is TGTGCCAGCTCACATACTCTATCGACGGATGCCTATGGCTACACCTTC. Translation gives CASSHTLSTDAYGYTF.

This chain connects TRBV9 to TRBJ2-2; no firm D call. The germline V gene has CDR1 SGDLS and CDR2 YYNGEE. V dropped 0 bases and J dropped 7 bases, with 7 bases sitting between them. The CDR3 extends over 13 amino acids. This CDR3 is CASSVALYGELFF. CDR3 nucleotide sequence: TGTGCCAGCAGCGTAGCTCTTTACGGGGAGCTGTTTTTT.

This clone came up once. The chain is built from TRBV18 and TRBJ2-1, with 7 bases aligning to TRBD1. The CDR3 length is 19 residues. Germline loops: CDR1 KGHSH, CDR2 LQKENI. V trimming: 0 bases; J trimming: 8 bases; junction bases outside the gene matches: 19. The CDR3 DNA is TGTGCCAGCTCACCACCGGGGACAGACCTAGCCAGGGATATTGATGAGCAGTTCTTC. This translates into CASSPPGTDLARDIDEQFF.

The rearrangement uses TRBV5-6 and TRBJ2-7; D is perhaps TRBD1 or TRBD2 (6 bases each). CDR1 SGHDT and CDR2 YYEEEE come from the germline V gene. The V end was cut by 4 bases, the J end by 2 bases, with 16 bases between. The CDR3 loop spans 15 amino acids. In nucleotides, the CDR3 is TGTGCCAGCAGCCCACGGGGGCGAGAGGCCTACGAGCAGTACTTC. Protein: CASSPRGREAYEQYF.

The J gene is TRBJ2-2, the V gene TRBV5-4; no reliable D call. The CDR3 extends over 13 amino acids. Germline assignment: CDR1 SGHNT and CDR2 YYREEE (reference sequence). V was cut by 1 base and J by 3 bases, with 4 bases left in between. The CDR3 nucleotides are TGTGCCAGCAGCTTGACGTACACCGGGGAGCTGTTTTTT. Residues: CASSLTYTGELFF.

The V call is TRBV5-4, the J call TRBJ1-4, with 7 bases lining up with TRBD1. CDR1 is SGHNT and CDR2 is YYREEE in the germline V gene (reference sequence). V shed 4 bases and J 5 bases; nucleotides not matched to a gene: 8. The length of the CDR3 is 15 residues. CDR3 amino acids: CASSTGTETNEKLFF. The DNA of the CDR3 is TGTGCCAGCAGCACGGGGACAGAAACAAATGAAAAACTGTTTTTT.

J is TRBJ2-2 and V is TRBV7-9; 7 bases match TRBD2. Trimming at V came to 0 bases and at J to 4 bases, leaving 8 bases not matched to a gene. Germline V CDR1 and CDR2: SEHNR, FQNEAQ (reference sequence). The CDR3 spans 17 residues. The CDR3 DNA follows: TGTGCCAGCAGCTTAGCTCCCGCGGGAGTAGTCACCGGGGAGCTGTTTTTT. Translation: CASSLAPAGVVTGELFF. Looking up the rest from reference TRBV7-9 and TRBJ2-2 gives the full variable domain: DTGVSQNPRHKITKRGQNVTFRCDPISEHNRLYWYRQTLGQGPEFLTYFQNEAQLEKSRLLSDRFSAERPKGSFSTLEIQRTEQGDSAMYLCASSLAPAGVVTGELFFGEGSRLTVL.

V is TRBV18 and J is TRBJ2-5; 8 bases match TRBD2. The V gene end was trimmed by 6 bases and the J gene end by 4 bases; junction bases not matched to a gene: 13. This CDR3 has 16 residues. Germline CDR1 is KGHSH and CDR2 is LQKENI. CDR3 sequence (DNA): TGTGCCAGCTCCCAACTAGCGGACTATCTGCGAGAGACCCAGTACTTC. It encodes CASSQLADYLRETQYF.

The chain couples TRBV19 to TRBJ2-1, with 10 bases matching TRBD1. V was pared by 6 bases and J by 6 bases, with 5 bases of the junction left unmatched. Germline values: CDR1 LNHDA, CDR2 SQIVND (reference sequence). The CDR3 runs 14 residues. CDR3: CASRGQGPINEQFF. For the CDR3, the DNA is TGTGCCAGTAGGGGACAGGGGCCGATCAATGAGCAGTTCTTC. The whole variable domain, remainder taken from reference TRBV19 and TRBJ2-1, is DGGITQSPKYLFRKEGQNVTLSCEQNLNHDAMYWYRQDPGQGLRLIYYSQIVNDFQKGDIAEGYSVSREKKESFPLTVTSAQKNPTAFYLCASRGQGPINEQFFGPGTRLTVL.

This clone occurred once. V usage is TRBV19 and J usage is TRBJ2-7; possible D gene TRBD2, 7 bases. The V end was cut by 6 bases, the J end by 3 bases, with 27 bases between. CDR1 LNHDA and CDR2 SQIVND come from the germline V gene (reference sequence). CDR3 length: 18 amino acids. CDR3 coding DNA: TGTGCCAGTAGCCCTGGGGGGCTAGCGGCCGACGGGGGCTACGAGCAGTACTTC. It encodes CASSPGGLAADGGYEQYF.

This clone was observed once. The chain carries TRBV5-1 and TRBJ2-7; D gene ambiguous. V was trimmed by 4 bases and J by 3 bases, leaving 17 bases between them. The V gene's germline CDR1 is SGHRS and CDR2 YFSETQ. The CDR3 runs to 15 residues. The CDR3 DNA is TGCGCCAGCAGCCGACGCCCCCGGATGCTCTACGAGCAGTACTTC. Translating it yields CASSRRPRMLYEQYF.

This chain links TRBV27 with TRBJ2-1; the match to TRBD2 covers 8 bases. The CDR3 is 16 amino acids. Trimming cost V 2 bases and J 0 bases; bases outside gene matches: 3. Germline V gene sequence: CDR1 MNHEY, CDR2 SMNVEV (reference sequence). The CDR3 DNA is TGTGCCAGCAGTTTACTAGCGGGCCCCTCCTACAATGAGCAGTTCTTC. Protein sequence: CASSLLAGPSYNEQFF.

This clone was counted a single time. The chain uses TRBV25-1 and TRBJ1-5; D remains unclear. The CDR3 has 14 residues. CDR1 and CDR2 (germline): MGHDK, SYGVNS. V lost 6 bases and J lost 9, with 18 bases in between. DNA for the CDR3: TGTGCCAGCAGCGCGGGCGACGGCACTTTGCCCCAGCATTTT. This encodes CASSAGDGTLPQHF.

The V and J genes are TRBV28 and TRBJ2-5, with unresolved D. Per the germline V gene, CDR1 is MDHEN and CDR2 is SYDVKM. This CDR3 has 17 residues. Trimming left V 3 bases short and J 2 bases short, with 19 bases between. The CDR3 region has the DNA TGTGCCAGCAGTTTTCGGCGGTTCACAGAACCTCAAGAGACCCAGTACTTC. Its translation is CASSFRRFTEPQETQYF.

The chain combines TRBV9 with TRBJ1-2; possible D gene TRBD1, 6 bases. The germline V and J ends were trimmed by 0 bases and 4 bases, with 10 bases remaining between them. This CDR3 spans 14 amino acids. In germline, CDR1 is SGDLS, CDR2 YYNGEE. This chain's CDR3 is CASSVDGTLYGYTF. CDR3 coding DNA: TGTGCCAGCAGCGTAGATGGGACACTCTATGGCTACACCTTC.

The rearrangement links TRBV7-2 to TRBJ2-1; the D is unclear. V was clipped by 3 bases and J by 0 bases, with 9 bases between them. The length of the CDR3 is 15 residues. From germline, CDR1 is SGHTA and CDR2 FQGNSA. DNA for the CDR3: TGTGCCAGCAGCTTGGGTTCGAGCTCCTACAATGAGCAGTTCTTC. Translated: CASSLGSSSYNEQFF.

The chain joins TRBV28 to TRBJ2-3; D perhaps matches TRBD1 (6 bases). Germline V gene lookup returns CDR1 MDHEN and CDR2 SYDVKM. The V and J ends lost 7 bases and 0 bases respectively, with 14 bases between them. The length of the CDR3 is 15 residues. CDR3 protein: CASILDSSSTDTQYF. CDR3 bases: TGTGCCAGCATCCTGGACAGTTCTAGCACAGATACGCAGTATTTT.

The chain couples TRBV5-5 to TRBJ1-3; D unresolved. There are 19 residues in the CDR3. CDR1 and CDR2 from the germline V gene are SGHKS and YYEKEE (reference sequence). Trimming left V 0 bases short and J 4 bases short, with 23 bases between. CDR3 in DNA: TGTGCCAGCAGCTTGGTGGCAGCACAACCCAATGGTTTCGGAAACACCATATATTTT. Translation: CASSLVAAQPNGFGNTIYF. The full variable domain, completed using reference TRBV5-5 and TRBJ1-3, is DAGVTQSPTHLIKTRGQQVTLRCSPISGHKSVSWYQQVLGQGPQFIFQYYEKEERGRGNFPDRFSARQFPNYSSELNVNALLLGDSALYLCASSLVAAQPNGFGNTIYFGEGSWLTVV.

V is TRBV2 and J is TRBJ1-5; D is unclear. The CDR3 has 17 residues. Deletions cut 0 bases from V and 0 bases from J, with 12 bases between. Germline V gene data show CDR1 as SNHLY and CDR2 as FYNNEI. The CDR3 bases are TGTGCCAGCAGTGAAGCGCTTGTGGGAAATAGCAATCAGCCCCAGCATTTT. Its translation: CASSEALVGNSNQPQHF. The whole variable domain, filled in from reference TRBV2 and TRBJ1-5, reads EPEVTQTPSHQVTQMGQEVILRCVPISNHLYFYWYRQILGQKVEFLVSFYNNEISEKSEIFDDQFSVERPDGSNFTLKIRSTKLEDSAMYFCASSEALVGNSNQPQHFGDGTRLSIL.

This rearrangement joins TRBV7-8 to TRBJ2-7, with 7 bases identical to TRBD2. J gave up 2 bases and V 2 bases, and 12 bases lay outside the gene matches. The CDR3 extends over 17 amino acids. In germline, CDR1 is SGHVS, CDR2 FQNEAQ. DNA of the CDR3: TGTGCCAGCAGCTTATTGGAGCGGGACTACCTGGCCTACGAGCAGTACTTC. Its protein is CASSLLERDYLAYEQYF.

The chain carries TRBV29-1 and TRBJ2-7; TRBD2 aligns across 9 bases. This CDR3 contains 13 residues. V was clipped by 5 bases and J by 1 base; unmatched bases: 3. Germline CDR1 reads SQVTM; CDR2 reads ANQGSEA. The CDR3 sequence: CSVRTSVSYEQYF. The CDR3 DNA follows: TGCAGCGTTCGGACTAGCGTGTCCTACGAGCAGTACTTC.

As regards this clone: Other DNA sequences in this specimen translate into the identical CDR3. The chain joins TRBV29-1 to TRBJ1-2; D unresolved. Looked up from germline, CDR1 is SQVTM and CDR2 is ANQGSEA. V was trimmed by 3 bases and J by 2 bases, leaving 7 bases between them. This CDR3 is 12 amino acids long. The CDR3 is CSVEANNYGYTF. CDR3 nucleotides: TGCAGCGTTGAGGCAAACAACTATGGCTACACCTTC.

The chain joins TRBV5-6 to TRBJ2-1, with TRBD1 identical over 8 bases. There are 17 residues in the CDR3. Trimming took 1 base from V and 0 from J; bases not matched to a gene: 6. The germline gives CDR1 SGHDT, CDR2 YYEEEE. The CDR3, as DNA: TGTGCCAGCAGCTTGATCATCCAGGGGGCCTCCTACAATGAGCAGTTCTTC. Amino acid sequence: CASSLIIQGASYNEQFF.

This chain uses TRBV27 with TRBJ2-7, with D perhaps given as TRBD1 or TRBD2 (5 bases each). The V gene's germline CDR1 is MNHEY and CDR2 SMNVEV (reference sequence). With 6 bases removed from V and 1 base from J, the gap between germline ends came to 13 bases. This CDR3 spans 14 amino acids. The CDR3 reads CASSPQEASYEQYF. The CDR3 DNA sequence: TGTGCCAGCAGCCCACAGGAGGCTTCCTACGAGCAGTACTTC.

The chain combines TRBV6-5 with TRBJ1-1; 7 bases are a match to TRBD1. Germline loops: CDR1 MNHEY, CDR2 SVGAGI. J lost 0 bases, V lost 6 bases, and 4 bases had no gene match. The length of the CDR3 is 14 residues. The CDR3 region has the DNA TGTGCCAGCAGAGAACAGGGGTTGAACACTGAAGCTTTCTTT. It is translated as CASREQGLNTEAFF.

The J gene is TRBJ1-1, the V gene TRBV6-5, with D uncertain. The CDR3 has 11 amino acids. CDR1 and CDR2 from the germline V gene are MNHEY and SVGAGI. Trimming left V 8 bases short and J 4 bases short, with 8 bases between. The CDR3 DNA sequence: TGTGCCAGCGGATGGAGCACTGAAGCTTTCTTT. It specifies CASGWSTEAFF.

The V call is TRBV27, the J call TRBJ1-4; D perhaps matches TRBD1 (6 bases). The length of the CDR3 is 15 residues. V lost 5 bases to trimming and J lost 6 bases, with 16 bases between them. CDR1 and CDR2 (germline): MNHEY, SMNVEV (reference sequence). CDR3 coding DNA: TGTGCCAGCAGTCCAGGGGCGGGCTATTATGAAAAACTGTTTTTT. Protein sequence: CASSPGAGYYEKLFF.

The CDR3 bases are TGCAGCGGACTTACTTACTATGGCTACACCTTC. It encodes CSGLTYYGYTF. This sequence joins TRBV29-1 and TRBJ1-2; D not resolved. From germline, CDR1 is SQVTM and CDR2 ANQGSEA. V was cut by 7 bases and J by 3 bases, with 9 bases left in between. This CDR3 region has 11 residues.